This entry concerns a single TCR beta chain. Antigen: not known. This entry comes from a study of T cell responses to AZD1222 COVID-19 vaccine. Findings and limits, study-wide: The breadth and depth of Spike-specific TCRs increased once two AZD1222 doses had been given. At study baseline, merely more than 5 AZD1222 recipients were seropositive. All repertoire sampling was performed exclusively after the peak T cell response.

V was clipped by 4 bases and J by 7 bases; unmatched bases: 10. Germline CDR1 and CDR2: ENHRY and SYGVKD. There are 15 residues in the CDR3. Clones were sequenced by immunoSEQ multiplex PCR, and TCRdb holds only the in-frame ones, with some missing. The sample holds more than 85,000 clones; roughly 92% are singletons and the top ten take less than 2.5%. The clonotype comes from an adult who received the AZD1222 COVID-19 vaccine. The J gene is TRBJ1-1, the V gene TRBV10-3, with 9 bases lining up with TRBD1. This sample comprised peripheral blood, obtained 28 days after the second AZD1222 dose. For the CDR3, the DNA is TGTGCCATCAGTGCGGGGACAGGGAGTATCGGTGAAGCTTTCTTT. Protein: CAISAGTGSIGEAFF.